These T cell receptor beta chains were read from a single sample in a study of shared clonotypes between healthy human individuals. Clones were read by immunoSEQ multiplex PCR, and TCRdb kept only the in-frame ones, dropping some. The sample yields approximately 100,000 clones, under 70% seen once. Sequenced sample: memory CD8+ T cells sorted from blood. The receptors here all came from a woman in her twenties or thirties in good health. Both conserved end residues are part of each CDR3. A D gene is named only where the DNA matches it firmly. Expanded clones get a size class; other rows say once, few or many, or leave the size out.

v_gene	j_gene	d_gene	abundance	CDR3aa	CDR3nt
TRBV2	TRBJ2-7	NA	NA	CATDGTYEQYF	TGTGCCACCGACGGGACCTACGAGCAGTACTTC
TRBV6-4	TRBJ2-2	TRBD2	many	CATLFLQREPPNFNGELFF	TGTGCCACGCTCTTTTTGCAGCGGGAGCCTCCGAATTTCAACGGGGAGCTGTTTTTT
TRBV19	TRBJ1-1	NA	NA	CASIREFANTEAFF	TGTGCCAGTATCAGGGAGTTTGCGAACACTGAAGCTTTCTTT
TRBV10-3	TRBJ2-1	NA	NA	CAISDLVIPVNEQFF	TGTGCCATCAGCGACCTCGTAATCCCCGTCAATGAGCAGTTCTTC
TRBV4-2	TRBJ2-2	TRBD2	many	CASSQEAGEVGELFF	TGTGCCAGCAGCCAAGAAGCGGGAGAGGTTGGGGAGCTGTTTTTT
TRBV5-4	TRBJ1-1	NA	many	CASSPGILRSAFF	TGTGCCAGCAGCCCCGGGATCCTCAGATCAGCTTTCTTT
TRBV5-1	TRBJ1-4	NA	NA	CASSFGGGNEKLFF	TGCGCCAGCAGCTTTGGGGGTGGTAATGAAAAACTGTTTTTT
TRBV6-4	TRBJ2-3	TRBD2	many	CASSAQAGASADTQYF	TGTGCCAGCAGTGCACAAGCGGGAGCCTCCGCAGATACGCAGTATTTT
TRBV5-1	TRBJ2-7	TRBD2	NA	CASSNLAGETYEQYF	TGCGCCAGCAGCAATCTAGCGGGAGAGACCTACGAGCAGTACTTC
TRBV6-1	TRBJ2-1	TRBD2	few	CASSDGLAGDEQFF	TGTGCCAGCAGTGACGGACTAGCGGGAGATGAGCAGTTCTTC
TRBV30	TRBJ2-2	TRBD2	NA	CARGLAGVWTGELFF	TGTGCCCGTGGACTAGCGGGAGTTTGGACCGGGGAGCTGTTTTTT
TRBV7-9	TRBJ1-1	NA	NA	CASSSDPRVGPPWPEAFF	TGTGCCAGCAGCTCGGACCCCAGGGTCGGACCCCCGTGGCCTGAAGCTTTCTTT
TRBV5-4	TRBJ2-2	TRBD2	NA	CASSWEIAGADTGELFF	TGTGCCAGCAGCTGGGAGATTGCGGGAGCCGACACCGGGGAGCTGTTTTTT
TRBV9	TRBJ1-1	NA	few	CASSFGGAGTEAFF	TGTGCCAGCAGCTTTGGGGGGGCGGGCACTGAAGCTTTCTTT
TRBV6-5	TRBJ1-5	TRBD1	once	CASSYTGVSNQPQHF	TGTGCCAGCAGTTACACAGGGGTGAGCAATCAGCCCCAGCATTTT
TRBV11-2	TRBJ2-1	NA	few	CASSFQGYNEQFF	TGTGCCAGCAGCTTCCAAGGGTACAATGAGCAGTTCTTC
TRBV7-9	TRBJ2-7	NA	NA	CASSPLLVGPGYEQYF	TGTGCCAGCAGCCCGCTTTTGGTGGGACCAGGTTACGAGCAGTACTTC
TRBV4-2	TRBJ2-1	TRBD2	NA	CASSPRGRASGRAYFNEQFF	TGTGCCAGCAGCCCTAGGGGGAGGGCTAGCGGGAGGGCCTACTTCAATGAGCAGTTCTTC
TRBV4-1	TRBJ2-5	TRBD2	NA	CASSGIAGEGETQYF	TGCGCCAGCAGCGGAATAGCGGGAGAGGGGGAGACCCAGTACTTC
TRBV28	TRBJ2-3	NA	NA	CASSWGGQDTQYF	TGTGCCAGCAGTTGGGGAGGCCAAGATACGCAGTATTTT
TRBV27	TRBJ1-1	NA	NA	CASSWGDIGAAFF	TGTGCCAGCAGTTGGGGGGACATAGGGGCAGCTTTCTTT
TRBV27	TRBJ1-2	NA	medium-sized	CASSSQGNYGYTF	TGTGCCAGCAGTTCCCAGGGAAACTATGGCTACACCTTC
TRBV6-5	TRBJ2-5	TRBD2	NA	CASSYSGTREETQYF	TGTGCCAGCAGTTACTCCGGGACTAGGGAAGAGACCCAGTACTTC
TRBV7-3	TRBJ2-2	TRBD1	NA	CASSPPGGGTGELFF	TGTGCCAGCAGCCCCCCAGGGGGCGGGACCGGGGAGCTGTTTTTT
TRBV7-6	TRBJ1-1	NA	NA	CASSFMDTEAFF	TGTGCCAGCAGCTTCATGGACACTGAAGCTTTCTTT
TRBV28	TRBJ2-1	TRBD1	many	CASSTGTGTVNEQFF	TGTGCCAGCAGTACCGGGACAGGGACGGTCAATGAGCAGTTCTTC
TRBV7-9	TRBJ2-1	TRBD2	NA	CASSYPASGRVHEQFF	TGTGCCAGCAGCTACCCGGCGAGCGGGAGGGTCCATGAGCAGTTCTTC
TRBV6-5	TRBJ1-4	NA	NA	CATTANLGNEKLFF	TGTGCCACCACAGCAAACCTGGGTAATGAAAAACTGTTTTTT
TRBV10-3	TRBJ2-7	NA	NA	CAISESAYQGPYEQYF	TGTGCCATCAGTGAGTCCGCCTATCAGGGTCCCTACGAGCAGTACTTC
TRBV7-9	TRBJ2-2	NA	NA	CASSLTTGSGELFF	TGTGCCAGCAGCTTAACCACTGGGTCCGGGGAGCTGTTTTTT
TRBV5-3	TRBJ2-5	TRBD2	NA	CARSLGTRSQETQYF	TGTGCCAGAAGCCTTGGGACTAGGAGCCAAGAGACCCAGTACTTC
TRBV9	TRBJ2-2	TRBD1	NA	CASSVETGGTGELFF	TGTGCCAGCAGCGTCGAAACAGGGGGCACCGGGGAGCTGTTTTTT
TRBV28	TRBJ1-3	TRBD1	NA	CASSRQGAGNTIYF	TGTGCCAGCAGTAGACAGGGGGCTGGAAACACCATATATTTT
TRBV15	TRBJ1-4	NA	NA	CATGDHNEKLFF	TGTGCCACAGGGGACCATAATGAAAAACTGTTTTTT
TRBV2	TRBJ2-7	TRBD2	NA	CASSLAGKDEQYF	TGTGCCAGCAGCCTAGCGGGAAAGGACGAGCAGTACTTC
TRBV9	TRBJ2-7	NA	NA	CASSVEQAAWGEQYF	TGTGCCAGCAGCGTAGAACAGGCCGCCTGGGGAGAGCAGTACTTC
TRBV2	TRBJ2-7	NA	few	CASSEGMDSATYEQYF	TGTGCCAGCAGTGAAGGGATGGATAGCGCCACCTACGAGCAGTACTTC
TRBV2	TRBJ2-5	NA	many	CASGEFQGQETQYF	TGTGCCAGCGGAGAGTTTCAGGGGCAAGAGACCCAGTACTTC
TRBV10-3	TRBJ1-3	NA	NA	CAISDLKGGGSGNTIYF	TGTGCCATCAGTGATTTGAAGGGCGGAGGCTCTGGAAACACCATATATTTT
TRBV9	TRBJ2-3	TRBD2	NA	CASSSSGLAGAGDTQYF	TGTGCCAGCAGCTCGTCGGGACTAGCGGGAGCTGGAGATACGCAGTATTTT
TRBV19	TRBJ2-7	NA	once	CASSIQHTGLLLNEQYF	TGTGCCAGTAGTATTCAACACACGGGCCTCCTATTGAACGAGCAGTACTTC
TRBV6-4	TRBJ2-1	TRBD2	NA	CASSDGLEDNEQFF	TGTGCCAGCAGTGATGGACTAGAGGACAATGAGCAGTTCTTC
TRBV4-1	TRBJ1-6	NA	NA	CASSQNLFRRGTEDYNSPLHF	TGCGCCAGCAGCCAAAACCTTTTTCGAAGGGGAACCGAGGATTATAATTCACCCCTCCACTTT
TRBV14	TRBJ1-5	NA	NA	CASSQVVWGPQHF	TGTGCCAGCAGCCAAGTCGTCTGGGGACCCCAGCATTTT
TRBV19	TRBJ2-2	TRBD2	NA	CASSSGRLRGGELFF	TGTGCATCTTCTAGCGGGAGGTTGAGGGGCGGGGAGCTGTTTTTT
TRBV2	TRBJ2-1	TRBD2	NA	CASSPRLAGGFYNEQFF	TGTGCCAGCAGTCCGCGACTAGCGGGAGGGTTCTACAATGAGCAGTTCTTC
TRBV5-6	TRBJ1-3	TRBD1	NA	CASSWTGQISGNTIYF	TGTGCCAGCAGCTGGACAGGGCAGATCTCTGGAAACACCATATATTTT
TRBV6-4	TRBJ2-7	TRBD2	NA	CAISESREGYEQYF	TGTGCCATCAGTGAGTCGCGGGAGGGCTACGAGCAGTACTTC
TRBV4-1	TRBJ2-6	NA	NA	CASSSPPGVGANVLTF	TGCGCCAGCAGCTCACCCCCAGGGGTCGGGGCCAACGTCCTGACTTTC
TRBV28	TRBJ2-3	NA	many	CASSTPPLPESPTDTQYF	TGTGCCAGCAGTACACCTCCTCTGCCAGAGAGTCCCACAGATACGCAGTATTTT
TRBV9	TRBJ2-7	NA	medium-sized	CASSSGYEQYF	TGTGCCAGCAGCTCAGGATACGAGCAGTACTTC
TRBV28	TRBJ1-2	NA	NA	CASSWTAVRANYGYTF	TGTGCCAGCAGTTGGACGGCGGTTCGAGCTAACTATGGCTACACCTTC
TRBV19	TRBJ2-5	TRBD2	once	CASRGLAGGAETQYF	TGTGCCAGTAGAGGACTAGCGGGAGGAGCGGAGACCCAGTACTTC
TRBV12-2	TRBJ1-1	NA	few	CASSASTENTEAFF	TGTGCCAGCAGCGCCTCGACAGAGAACACTGAAGCTTTCTTT
TRBV5-1	TRBJ2-3	NA	NA	CASSLGHTSTDTQYF	TGCGCCAGCAGCTTGGGGCATACTAGCACAGATACGCAGTATTTT
TRBV6-4	TRBJ2-1	NA	NA	CASSESSERNEQFF	TGTGCCAGCAGTGAGTCTAGCGAGAGAAATGAGCAGTTCTTC
TRBV6-6	TRBJ1-2	NA	NA	CASQKVGRFNGYGYTF	TGTGCCAGTCAAAAGGTGGGCAGATTCAACGGCTATGGCTACACCTTC
TRBV15	TRBJ2-1	NA	NA	CATSREGGTWGEQFF	TGTGCCACCAGCAGAGAAGGCGGGACCTGGGGTGAGCAGTTCTTC
TRBV27	TRBJ1-1	NA	NA	CASSLSGAATEAFF	TGTGCCAGCAGTTTATCGGGGGCAGCCACTGAAGCTTTCTTT